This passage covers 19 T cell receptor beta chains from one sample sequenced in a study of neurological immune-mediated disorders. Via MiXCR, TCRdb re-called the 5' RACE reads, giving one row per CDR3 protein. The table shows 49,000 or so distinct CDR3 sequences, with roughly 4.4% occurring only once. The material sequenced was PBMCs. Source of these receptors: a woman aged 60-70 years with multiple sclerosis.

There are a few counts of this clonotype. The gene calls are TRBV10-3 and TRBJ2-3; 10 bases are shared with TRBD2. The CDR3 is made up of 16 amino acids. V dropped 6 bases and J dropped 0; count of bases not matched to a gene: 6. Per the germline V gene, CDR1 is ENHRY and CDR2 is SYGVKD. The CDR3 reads CAISLLAGRSTDTQYF. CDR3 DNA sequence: TGTGCCATCAGCCTACTAGCGGGGAGGAGCACAGATACGCAGTATTTT.

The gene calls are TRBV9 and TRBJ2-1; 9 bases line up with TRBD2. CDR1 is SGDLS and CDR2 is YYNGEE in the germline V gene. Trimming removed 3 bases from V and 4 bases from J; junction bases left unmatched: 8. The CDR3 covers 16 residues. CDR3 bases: TGTGCCAGCAGCGCCTCGACTAGCGGACCTTACAATGAGCAGTTCTTC. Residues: CASSASTSGPYNEQFF.

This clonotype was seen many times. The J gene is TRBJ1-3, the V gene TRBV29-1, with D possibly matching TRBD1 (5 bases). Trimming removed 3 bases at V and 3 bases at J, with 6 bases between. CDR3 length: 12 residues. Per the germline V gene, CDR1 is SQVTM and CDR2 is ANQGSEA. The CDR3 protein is CSVEGVGNTIYF. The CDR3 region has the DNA TGCAGCGTTGAGGGGGTTGGAAACACCATATATTTT.

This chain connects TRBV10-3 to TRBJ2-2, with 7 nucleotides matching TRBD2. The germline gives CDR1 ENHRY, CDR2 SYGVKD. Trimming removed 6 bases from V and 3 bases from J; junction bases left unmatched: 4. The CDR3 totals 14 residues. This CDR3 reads CAIRAGLDTGELFF. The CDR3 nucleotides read TGTGCCATCAGGGCCGGACTAGACACCGGGGAGCTGTTTTTT.

This CDR3 reads CASSVSGETQYF. For the CDR3, the DNA is TGTGCCAGCAGCGTAAGTGGGGAGACCCAGTACTTC. This chain uses TRBV9 with TRBJ2-5; D not resolved. From germline, CDR1 is SGDLS and CDR2 YYNGEE. The CDR3 has 12 amino acids. V was pared by 1 base and J by 5 bases, with 6 bases between.

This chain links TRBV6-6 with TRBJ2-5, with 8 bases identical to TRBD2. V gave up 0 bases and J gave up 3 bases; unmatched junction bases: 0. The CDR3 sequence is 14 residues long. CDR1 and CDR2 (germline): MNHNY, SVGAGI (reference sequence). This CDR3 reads CASSYSRGEETQYF. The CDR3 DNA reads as TGTGCCAGCAGTTACTCGCGGGGGGAAGAGACCCAGTACTTC.

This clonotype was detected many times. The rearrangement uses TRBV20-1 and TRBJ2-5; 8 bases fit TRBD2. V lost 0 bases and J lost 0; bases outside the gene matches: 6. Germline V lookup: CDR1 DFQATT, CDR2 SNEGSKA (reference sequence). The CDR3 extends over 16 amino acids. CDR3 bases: TGCAGTGCTAGAGATCTACGGGAGGGCTACCAAGAGACCCAGTACTTC. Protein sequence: CSARDLREGYQETQYF.

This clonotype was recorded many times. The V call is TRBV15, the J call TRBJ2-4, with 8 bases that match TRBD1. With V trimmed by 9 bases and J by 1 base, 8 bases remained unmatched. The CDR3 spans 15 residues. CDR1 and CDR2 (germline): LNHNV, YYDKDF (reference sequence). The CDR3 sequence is CATTDRGRAKNIQYF. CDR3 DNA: TGTGCCACGACCGACAGGGGCCGGGCCAAAAACATTCAGTACTTC.

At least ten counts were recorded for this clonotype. CDR3 in amino acids: CSATGLAEFYEQYV. CDR3 DNA: TGCAGTGCAACGGGACTAGCGGAGTTCTACGAGCAGTACGTC. This rearrangement joins TRBV20-1 to TRBJ2-7; 11 nucleotides match TRBD2. V trimming: 6 bases; J trimming: 3 bases; junction bases outside the gene matches: 7. The CDR3 is 14 residues long. CDR1 DFQATT and CDR2 SNEGSKA come from the germline V gene (reference sequence).

The CDR3 sequence is CASSQALREYGYTF. CDR3 in DNA: TGCGCCAGCAGCCAGGCTTTGAGGGAGTATGGCTACACCTTC. This sequence joins TRBV4-3 and TRBJ1-2, with unresolved D. Germline V lookup: CDR1 LGHNA, CDR2 YSLEER. The CDR3 length is 14 residues. With 3 bases removed from V and 5 bases from J, the gap between germline ends came to 13 bases.

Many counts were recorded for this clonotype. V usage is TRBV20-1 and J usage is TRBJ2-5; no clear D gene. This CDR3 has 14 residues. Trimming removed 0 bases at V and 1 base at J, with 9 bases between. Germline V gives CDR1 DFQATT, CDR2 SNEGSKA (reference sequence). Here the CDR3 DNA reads TGCAGTGCTAGAGATGCGGCTTTCCAAGAGACCCAGTACTTC. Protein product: CSARDAAFQETQYF.

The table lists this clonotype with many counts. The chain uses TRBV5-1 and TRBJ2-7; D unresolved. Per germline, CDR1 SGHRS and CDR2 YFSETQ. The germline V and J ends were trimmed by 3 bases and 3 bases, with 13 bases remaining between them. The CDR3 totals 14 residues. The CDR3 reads CASSYQVDNYEQYF. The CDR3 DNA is TGCGCCAGCAGCTATCAGGTAGACAACTACGAGCAGTACTTC.

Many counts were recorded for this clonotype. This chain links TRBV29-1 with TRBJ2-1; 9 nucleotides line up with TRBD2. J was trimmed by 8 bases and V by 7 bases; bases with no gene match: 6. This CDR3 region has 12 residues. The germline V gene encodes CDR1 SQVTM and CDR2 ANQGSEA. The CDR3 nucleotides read TGCAGCGCCGTAGCGGGAGTGTATGAGCAGTTCTTC. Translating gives CSAVAGVYEQFF.

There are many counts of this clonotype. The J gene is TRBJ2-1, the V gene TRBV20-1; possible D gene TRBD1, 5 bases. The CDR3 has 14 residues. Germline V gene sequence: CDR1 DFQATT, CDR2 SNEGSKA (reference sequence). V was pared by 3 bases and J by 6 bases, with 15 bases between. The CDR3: CSARGRISLNEQFF. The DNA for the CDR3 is TGCAGTGCTAGGGGGCGGATTAGCCTCAATGAGCAGTTCTTC.

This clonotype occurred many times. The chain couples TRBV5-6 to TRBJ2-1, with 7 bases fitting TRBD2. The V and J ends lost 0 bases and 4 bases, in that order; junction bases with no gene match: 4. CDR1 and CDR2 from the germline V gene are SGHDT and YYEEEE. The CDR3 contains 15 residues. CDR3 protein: CASSLGPAGYNEQFF. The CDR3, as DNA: TGTGCCAGCAGCTTGGGGCCAGCGGGGTACAATGAGCAGTTCTTC.

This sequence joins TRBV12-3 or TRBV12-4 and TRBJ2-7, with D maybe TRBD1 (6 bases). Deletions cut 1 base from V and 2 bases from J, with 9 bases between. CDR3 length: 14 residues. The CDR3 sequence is CASSLGGQAYEQYF. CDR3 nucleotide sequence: TGTGCCAGCAGTTTAGGGGGACAAGCCTACGAGCAGTACTTC.

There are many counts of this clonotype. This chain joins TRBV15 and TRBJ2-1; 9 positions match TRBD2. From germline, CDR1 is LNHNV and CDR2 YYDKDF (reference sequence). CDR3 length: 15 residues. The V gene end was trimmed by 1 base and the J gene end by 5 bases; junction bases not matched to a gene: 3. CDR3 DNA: TGTGCCACCAGCAGAGTAGCGGGAGAGAACAATGAGCAGTTCTTC. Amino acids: CATSRVAGENNEQFF. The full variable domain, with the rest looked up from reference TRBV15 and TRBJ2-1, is DAMVIQNPRYQVTQFGKPVTLSCSQTLNHNVMYWYQQKSSQAPKLLFHYYDKDFNNEADTPDNFQSRRPNTSFCFLDIRSPGLGDTAMYLCATSRVAGENNEQFFGPGTRLTVL.

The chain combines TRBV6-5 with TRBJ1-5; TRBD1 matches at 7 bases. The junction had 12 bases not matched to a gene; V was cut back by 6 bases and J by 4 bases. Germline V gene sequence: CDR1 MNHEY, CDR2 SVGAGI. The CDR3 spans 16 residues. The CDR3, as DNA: TGTGCCAGCAGGCACGACGATGGGACAGCTAATCAGCCCCAGCATTTT. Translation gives CASRHDDGTANQPQHF.

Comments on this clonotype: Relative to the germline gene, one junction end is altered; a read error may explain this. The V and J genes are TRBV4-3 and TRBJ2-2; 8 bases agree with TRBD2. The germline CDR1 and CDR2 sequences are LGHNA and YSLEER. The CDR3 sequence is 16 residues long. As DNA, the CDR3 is TGCGCCAGCAGCCTGGGGACTAGTACGAACACCGGAGAGCTGTTTTTT. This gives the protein CASSLGTSTNTGELFF.